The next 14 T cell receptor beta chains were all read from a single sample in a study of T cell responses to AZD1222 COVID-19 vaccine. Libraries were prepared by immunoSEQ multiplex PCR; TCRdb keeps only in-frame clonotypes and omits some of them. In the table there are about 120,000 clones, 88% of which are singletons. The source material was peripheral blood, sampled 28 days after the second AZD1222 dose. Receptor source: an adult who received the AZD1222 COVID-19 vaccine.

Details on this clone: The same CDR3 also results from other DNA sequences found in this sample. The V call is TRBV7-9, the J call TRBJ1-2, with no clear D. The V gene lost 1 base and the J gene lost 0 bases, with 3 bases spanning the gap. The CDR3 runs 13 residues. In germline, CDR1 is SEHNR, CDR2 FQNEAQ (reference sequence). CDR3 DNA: TGTGCCAGCAGCTTAGAAGCTAACTATGGCTACACCTTC. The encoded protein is CASSLEANYGYTF.

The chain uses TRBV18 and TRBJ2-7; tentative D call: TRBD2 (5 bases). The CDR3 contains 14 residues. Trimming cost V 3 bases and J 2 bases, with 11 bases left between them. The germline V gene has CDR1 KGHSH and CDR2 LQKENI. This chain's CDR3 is CASSPTREPYEQYF. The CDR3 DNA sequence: TGTGCCAGCTCACCGACCCGGGAACCCTACGAGCAGTACTTC.

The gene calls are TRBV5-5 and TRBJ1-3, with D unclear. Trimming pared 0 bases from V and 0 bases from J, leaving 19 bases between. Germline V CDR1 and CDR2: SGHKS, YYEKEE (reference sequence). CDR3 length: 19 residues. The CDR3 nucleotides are TGTGCCAGCAGCTTGGCCGAAGGGCTTCGAAGTTCCTCTGGAAACACCATATATTTT. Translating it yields CASSLAEGLRSSSGNTIYF.

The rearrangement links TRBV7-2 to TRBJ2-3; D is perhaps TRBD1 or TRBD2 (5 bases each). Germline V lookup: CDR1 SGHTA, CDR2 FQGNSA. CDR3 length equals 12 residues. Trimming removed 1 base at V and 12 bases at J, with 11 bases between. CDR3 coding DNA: TGTGCCAGCAGCTTAGAGAGGGGATCACAGTATTTT. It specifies CASSLERGSQYF.

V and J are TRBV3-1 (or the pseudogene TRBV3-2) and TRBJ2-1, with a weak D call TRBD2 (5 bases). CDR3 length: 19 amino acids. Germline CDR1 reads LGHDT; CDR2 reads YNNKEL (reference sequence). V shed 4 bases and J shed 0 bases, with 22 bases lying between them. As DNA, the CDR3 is TGTGCCAGCAGCCCGGGCGGTCTAGCTGATCTAAGCTCCTACAATGAGCAGTTCTTC. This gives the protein CASSPGGLADLSSYNEQFF.

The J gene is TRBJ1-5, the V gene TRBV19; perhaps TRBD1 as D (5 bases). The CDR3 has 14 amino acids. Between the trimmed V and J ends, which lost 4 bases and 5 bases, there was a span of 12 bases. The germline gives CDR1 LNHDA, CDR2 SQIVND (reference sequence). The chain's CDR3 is CASSTRGGDQPQHF. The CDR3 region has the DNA TGTGCCAGTAGTACCCGGGGGGGGGATCAGCCCCAGCATTTT.

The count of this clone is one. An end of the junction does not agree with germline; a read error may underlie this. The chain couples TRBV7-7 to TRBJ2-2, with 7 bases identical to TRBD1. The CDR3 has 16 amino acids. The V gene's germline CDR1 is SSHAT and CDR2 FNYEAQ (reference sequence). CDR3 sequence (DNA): TGTGCTAGCAGCTTGGGTAGGGGGCGCAACACCGGGGAGCTGTTTTTT. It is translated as CASSLGRGRNTGELFF. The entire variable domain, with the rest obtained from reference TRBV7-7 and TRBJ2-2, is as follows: GAGVSQSPRYKVTKRGQDVTLRCDPISSHATLYWYQQALGQGPEFLTYFNYEAQPDKSGLPSDRFSAERPEGSISTLTIQRTEQRDSAMYRCASSLGRGRNTGELFFGEGSRLTVL.

The CDR3 nucleotides read TGTGCCGGAGACAGGGGTTACAACACTGAAGCTTTCTTT. Translation gives CAGDRGYNTEAFF. This chain connects TRBV30 to TRBJ1-1; 8 bases match TRBD1. This CDR3 is 13 amino acids long. Trimming removed 8 bases from V and 2 bases from J; junction bases left unmatched: 7. Per the germline V gene, CDR1 is GTSNPN and CDR2 is SVGIG (reference sequence).

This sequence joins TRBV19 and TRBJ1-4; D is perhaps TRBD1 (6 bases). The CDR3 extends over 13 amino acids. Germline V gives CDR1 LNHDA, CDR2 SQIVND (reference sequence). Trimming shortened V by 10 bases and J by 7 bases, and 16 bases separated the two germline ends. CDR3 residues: CATENRVREKLFF. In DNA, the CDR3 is TGTGCCACGGAGAACAGGGTACGTGAAAAACTGTTTTTT.

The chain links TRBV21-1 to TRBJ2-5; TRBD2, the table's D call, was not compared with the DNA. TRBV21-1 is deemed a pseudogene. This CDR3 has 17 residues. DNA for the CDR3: TGTGCCAGCAGCAATGAAAGCCCCGGGAGGGCCGGGGAGACCCAGTACTTC. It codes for CASSNESPGRAGETQYF.

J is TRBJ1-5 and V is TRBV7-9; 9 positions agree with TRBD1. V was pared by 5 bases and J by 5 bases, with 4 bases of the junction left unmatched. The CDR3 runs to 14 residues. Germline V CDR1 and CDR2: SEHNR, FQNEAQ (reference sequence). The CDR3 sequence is CASSTRQGDQPQHF. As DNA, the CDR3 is TGTGCCAGCAGCACCCGACAGGGGGATCAGCCCCAGCATTTT.

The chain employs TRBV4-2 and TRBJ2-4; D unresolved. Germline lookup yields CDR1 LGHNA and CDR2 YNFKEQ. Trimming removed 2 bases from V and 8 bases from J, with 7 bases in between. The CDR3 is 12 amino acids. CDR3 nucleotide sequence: TGTGCCAGCAGCCAACAGTATGACATTCAGTACTTC. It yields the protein CASSQQYDIQYF.

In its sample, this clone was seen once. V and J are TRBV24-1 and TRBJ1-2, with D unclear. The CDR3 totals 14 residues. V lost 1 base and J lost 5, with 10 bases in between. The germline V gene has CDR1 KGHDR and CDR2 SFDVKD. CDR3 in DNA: TGTGCCACCAGTGATTTAGCAGGAGATTATGGCTACACCTTC. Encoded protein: CATSDLAGDYGYTF.

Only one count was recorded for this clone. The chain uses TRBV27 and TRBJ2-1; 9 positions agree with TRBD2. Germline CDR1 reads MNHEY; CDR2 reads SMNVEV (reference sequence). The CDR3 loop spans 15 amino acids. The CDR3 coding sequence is TGTGCAACCTCCGCGCGGGGGGGCCCCAGCAATGAGCAGTTCTTC. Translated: CATSARGGPSNEQFF.